These T cell receptor beta chains were read from a single sample in a study of blood T cell repertoires in COVID-19. Libraries were prepared by immunoSEQ multiplex PCR; TCRdb keeps only in-frame clonotypes and omits some of them. The sample has almost 85,000 clones, about 86% seen once. The sample consisted of peripheral blood. Source of these receptors: a man aged 80 or over with active or convalescent COVID-19. Both conserved end residues are trimmed from each CDR3.

TRBV3-1/TRBV3-2,TRBJ1-6,ASSQDRGQTLH
TRBV9,TRBJ2-5,ASSPLGGVYGYQETQY
TRBV7-8,TRBJ2-1,ASSLGLAGHNEQF
TRBV30,TRBJ1-1,AWSVQMGTEAF
TRBV5-1,TRBJ1-5,ASSLASNQPQH
TRBV28,TRBJ1-5,ASGVYNQPQH
TRBV3-1/TRBV3-2,TRBJ2-7,ASSPGRFDEQY
TRBV19,TRBJ2-2,ASSNPMTSENTGELF
TRBV5-6,TRBJ2-7,ASSLTPGLAFHEQY
TRBV28,TRBJ2-5,ATSGTGTMETQY
TRBV3-1/TRBV3-2,TRBJ2-7,ASSQGTLWDRVY
TRBV6-2/TRBV6-3,TRBJ2-5,ASSSTGTGGLTQY
TRBV5-1,TRBJ1-6,ASSLPGRYNSPLH
TRBV5-1,TRBJ2-2,ASSLGDREAGELF
TRBV19,TRBJ1-1,ASSRTAPNTEAF
TRBV10-3,TRBJ2-7,AIRGQGVYEQY
TRBV19,TRBJ1-1,ASSIVGQRPNTEAF
TRBV9,TRBJ2-7,ASSLTDRGYEQY